The rows below give T cell receptor beta chains drawn from one sample of a study of control samples from healthy donors and cancer patients. Some clones are missing from TCRdb's copy, which holds only in-frame ones; the method was immunoSEQ multiplex PCR. The sample shows 150,000 to 200,000 clones, 88% of them seen only once. The specimen was blood. These receptors all come from a man younger than 35 in good health. CDR3s include the opening cysteine and the closing phenylalanine or tryptophan. A D gene is named only where the DNA matches it firmly. Part of the rows lack a size; the others show once, few, many or a class for expanded clones.

clone size	J gene	V gene	D gene	CDR3 protein	CDR3 DNA
.	TRBJ1-1	TRBV28	.	CASSPPQGLGTEAFF	TGTGCCAGCAGCCCCCCCCAGGGGCTTGGCACTGAAGCTTTCTTT
.	TRBJ2-2	TRBV30	TRBD2	CAWSPRLAGFGELFF	TGTGCCTGGAGTCCCCGGCTAGCGGGGTTCGGGGAGCTGTTTTTT
.	TRBJ2-3	TRBV5-1	.	CASSLEPRGTDTQYF	TGCGCCAGCAGCTTGGAGCCCAGGGGAACAGATACGCAGTATTTT
.	TRBJ2-1	TRBV5-4	.	CASSLAGSYNEQFF	TGTGCCAGCAGCTTGGCGGGCAGTTACAATGAGCAGTTCTTC
.	TRBJ2-1	TRBV24-1	TRBD2	CATSDSVRLAGGPLNEQFF	TGTGCCACCAGTGATTCAGTTAGGCTAGCGGGGGGGCCTTTGAATGAGCAGTTCTTC
.	TRBJ1-1	TRBV30	.	CAWGLGFGTEAFF	TGTGCCTGGGGCCTGGGGTTTGGCACTGAAGCTTTCTTT
.	TRBJ1-6	TRBV6-5	TRBD1	CASTVGWDRNSPLHF	TGTGCCAGCACCGTCGGCTGGGACAGGAACTCACCCCTCCACTTT
.	TRBJ1-2	TRBV11-2	.	CASSLDQLNYGYTF	TGTGCCAGCAGCTTAGATCAGCTTAACTATGGCTACACCTTC
.	TRBJ1-6	TRBV7-8	.	CASSTRTVLNSPLHF	TGTGCCAGCAGCACACGGACAGTCCTAAATTCACCCCTCCACTTT
.	TRBJ2-3	TRBV19	TRBD1	CASSIDWTGVNTQYF	TGTGCCAGTAGTATAGATTGGACAGGGGTAAATACGCAGTATTTT
.	TRBJ2-7	TRBV6-5	TRBD1	CASHRDRVNREQYF	TGTGCCAGCCACCGGGACAGGGTAAATCGGGAGCAGTACTTC
.	TRBJ2-2	TRBV23-1	TRBD2	CASSQSEGGVEDGELFF	TGCGCCAGCAGTCAATCGGAGGGAGGGGTCGAGGACGGGGAGCTGTTTTTT
.	TRBJ2-5	TRBV5-1	.	CASSQATGAKETQYF	TGCGCCAGCAGTCAAGCGACAGGCGCTAAAGAGACCCAGTACTTC
.	TRBJ2-1	TRBV5-6	.	CASSYPGNVQSYNEQFF	TGTGCCAGCAGCTACCCGGGGAACGTACAGTCCTACAATGAGCAGTTCTTC
once	TRBJ2-3	TRBV10-1	TRBD2	CASRRTSGGRRDTQYF	TGCGCCAGCAGAAGGACTAGCGGGGGGAGAAGAGATACGCAGTATTTT
.	TRBJ2-7	TRBV7-6	.	CASSPGRPGEYEQYF	TGTGCCAGCAGCCCCGGTCGTCCAGGGGAATACGAGCAGTACTTC
.	TRBJ2-7	TRBV15	.	CATSRTASYEQYF	TGTGCCACCAGCCGGACAGCCTCCTACGAGCAGTACTTC
.	TRBJ1-1	TRBV28	.	CASSFSGLDEAFF	TGTGCCAGCAGTTTTTCAGGATTGGATGAAGCTTTCTTT
once	TRBJ1-2	TRBV2	.	CASRMPGASGYTF	TGTGCCAGCAGAATGCCGGGGGCCTCTGGCTACACCTTC
.	TRBJ2-1	TRBV5-5	.	CASRSQGPYNEQFF	TGTGCCAGCAGATCTCAGGGCCCCTACAATGAGCAGTTCTTC
.	TRBJ1-2	TRBV27	TRBD1	CASSQRQGHQTNYGYTF	TGTGCCAGCAGTCAGAGACAGGGCCACCAGACTAACTATGGCTACACCTTC
.	TRBJ1-5	TRBV30	.	CAWSAGSGTPSSNQPQHF	TGTGCCTGGAGTGCCGGATCCGGGACACCGAGTAGCAATCAGCCCCAGCATTTT
.	TRBJ2-2	TRBV27	TRBD1	CASSTGQGGTGELFF	TGTGCCAGCAGTACGGGACAGGGAGGCACCGGGGAGCTGTTTTTT
.	TRBJ2-1	TRBV12-3/TRBV12-4	TRBD1	CASSPDRGHEQFF	TGTGCCAGCAGCCCCGACAGGGGCCATGAGCAGTTCTTC
.	TRBJ2-7	TRBV7-9	.	CASSLGHSSYEQYF	TGTGCCAGCAGCTTGGGGCACAGTTCCTACGAGCAGTACTTC
.	TRBJ2-1	TRBV5-4	TRBD2	CASSPGLAGTRSYNEQFF	TGTGCCAGCAGCCCAGGACTAGCGGGGACTCGGTCCTACAATGAGCAGTTCTTC
.	TRBJ2-5	TRBV9	TRBD2	CASSVERLAGPQGTQYF	TGTGCCAGCAGCGTAGAAAGACTAGCGGGACCCCAAGGGACCCAGTACTTC
.	TRBJ2-1	TRBV27	TRBD2	CASSPTYTGGEYNEQFF	TGTGCCAGCAGCCCGACGTACACCGGGGGGGAATACAATGAGCAGTTCTTC